What follows describes a single T cell receptor (beta chain). This clonotype was counted between two and nine times. Which antigen it targets is not known. No base quality information exists; no much larger clone differs at one position. The data originate from a study of human T cells and chemical hapten exposure (dated by TCRdb to about 2021). At the level of the whole study: For sensitization, 2% DPC in acetone was applied to a 2 cm by 2 cm area of upper inner arm skin. Patients additionally received weekly therapeutic DPC doses to the scalp throughout the approximately 22-week study period. Patch testing on the upper back used Finn chambers containing 0.01% DPC, with scoring done after 6 days according to International Contact Dermatitis Research Group standards. Alopecia areata with under or over 50% scalp involvement, alopecia totalis and alopecia universalis were represented in the patient cohort, which was mostly female. Libraries were pooled for sequencing, and variation in per-sample TCR yields was attributed mainly to small differences in library volumes within the pool. Peripheral blood TCR repertoire changes were tracked in vivo in alopecia patients during primary and secondary sensitization to the hapten diphenylcyclopropenone (DPC). Blood was sampled from patients pre-sensitization (week 0) and at 2, 6 and about 24 weeks after DPC sensitization. Blood for TCR sequencing was provided by twenty-nine alopecia patients at one to four time points (pre-sensitization, 2, 6 and 24 weeks).

General study outcomes and caveats: DPC sensitization did not change how many TCRs were above 1 in 1000 frequency, and no evidence was found of alterations in global repertoire structure. Because every patient had alopecia, a presumed autoimmune disease, the patients' immune response might differ from that of healthy individuals. A positive correlation was found between the number of PT1 expanded TCRs and patch test score, with significance reached at thresholds 8, 16 and 32 but not 4. Repeated subsampling changed both the strength of the expansion versus patch-test correlation and the threshold at which the correlation became significant. Expanded TCRs formed significantly more large CDR3 similarity clusters than pre-sensitization or healthy control sets, consistent with antigen-driven responses.

The time point label on this specimen signifies: patch test 3, about 24 weeks after DPC sensitization. Per the publication, the treatment or condition label means: therapeutic diphenylcyclopropenone sensitization with weekly scalp DPC. At every patch-test visit, the blood draw took place before the patch test was put on. Patients were considered eligible if aged 18 to 70, diagnosed with alopecia and deemed suitable for DPC therapy, and patients were excluded if pregnant. Total RNA was extracted from unfractionated whole blood that had been collected in Tempus Blood RNA tubes. Receptor libraries were prepared by RACE. The listed sequencing device is NextSeq 500. During library preparation, unique molecular identifiers were attached to individual cDNA molecules so that TCRs could be counted quantitatively and reproducibly. Both TCR alpha and TCR beta chains were sequenced from each blood RNA sample. The study's own analysis went as follows. A median of approximately 100,000 TCRs per sample was observed, with a range of about 20,000 to 750,000. V, J and CDR3 annotation of the TCR reads was carried out using the Decombinator software suite. Every sample was subsampled to the same number of TCRs (28,000) for the PS versus PT1 abundance plots. TCRs were defined as expanded if absent before sensitization and observed at least eight times at the 2-week time point. TCRdb trimmed the raw reads at Q25, called clones with MiXCR and kept productive beta chains. Every CDR3 protein is listed once, alongside the most common genes and DNA of its rows. Clone size and V and J calls follow TCRdb, not the original study. This sample lists about 76,000 distinct CDR3 sequences; 10% to 15% were detected once. The ten largest clones represent roughly 5.7% of the sample.

Counted from cysteine to phenylalanine, this CDR3 has 13 amino acids. Only the CDR3 DNA stays, 39 bases, in frame from base 1. V is reduced by 5 bases and J by 3 bases, leaving a spacing of 8 bases between them. CDR1 and CDR2, per the germline V gene, are MDHEN and SYDVKM. The sequence joins TRBV28 to TRBJ1-3; TRBD1 is perhaps the D gene, given 6 matching bases. This sample comprised whole blood, obtained in connection with sensitization to the hapten diphenylcyclopropenone (DPC). The origin of this receptor is a woman between 45 and 65 years old with alopecia areata. Some clones in this sample may be carry-over from other donors' samples. The CDR3 is CASSTGFGNTIYF. The nucleotide sequence is given as TGTGCCAGCAGTACAGGGTTTGGAAACACCATATATTTT.